Each of the 9 T cell receptor beta chains below was sequenced from the same sample in a study of blood T cells in healthy people across ages. The second PCR ran about 6 to 12 cycles with a sample-barcoded 5' primer and J-beta primers. A single record per CDR3 protein comes from TCRdb applying MiXCR to the 5' RACE reads. The data contain some 760,000 distinct CDR3 sequences, around 25% of them singletons. The sample was also reused in another study, on T cells of mothers and their children.

What was sequenced was blood. These receptor sequences come from a boy between 5 and 17 years old in good health.

This clonotype showed up just a few times. The chain has TRBV5-1 and TRBJ2-7; D assignment may be TRBD1 or TRBD2 (6 bases each). V lost 4 bases to trimming and J lost 0 bases, with 14 bases between them. Germline values: CDR1 SGHRS, CDR2 YFSETQ. The CDR3 runs 15 residues. The DNA for the CDR3 is TGCGCCAGCAGCGACGGGGGCCTGAACTCCTACGAGCAGTACTTC. As protein: CASSDGGLNSYEQYF. The complete variable domain, with remaining parts taken from reference TRBV5-1 and TRBJ2-7, reads KAGVTQTPRYLIKTRGQQVTLSCSPISGHRSVSWYQQTPGQGLQFLFEYFSETQRNKGNFPGRFSGRQFSNSRSEMNVSTLELGDSALYLCASSDGGLNSYEQYFGPGTRLTVT.

The chain links TRBV2 to TRBJ2-3, with no clear D. This CDR3 spans 12 amino acids. Germline CDR1 reads SNHLY; CDR2 reads FYNNEI. Trimming shortened V by 7 bases and J by 9 bases, and 14 bases separated the two germline ends. As DNA, the CDR3 is TGTGCCAGCATTGGACGCATGAGAACGCAGTATTTT. This gives the protein CASIGRMRTQYF.

The J gene is TRBJ1-1, the V gene TRBV4-3, with D perhaps matching TRBD1 (5 bases). CDR1 and CDR2 from the germline V gene are LGHNA and YSLEER. The CDR3 totals 18 residues. Deletions cut 1 base from V and 2 bases from J, with 20 bases between. The CDR3 spells CASSQVRGMSGVNTEAFF. In DNA form, the CDR3 reads TGCGCCAGCAGCCAAGTAAGGGGTATGTCAGGAGTAAACACTGAAGCTTTCTTT.

This clonotype was picked up a small number of times. CDR3 in DNA: TGTGCCAGCAGTCCACGGGTGGAGGAGGAGACCCAGTACTTC. This codes for CASSPRVEEETQYF. V usage is TRBV2 and J usage is TRBJ2-5; TRBD2 might be the D (5 bases). V was trimmed by 5 bases and J by 5 bases, leaving 15 bases between them. From germline, CDR1 is SNHLY and CDR2 FYNNEI. The CDR3 has 14 residues.

This clonotype was seen only a few times. This chain connects TRBV20-1 to TRBJ2-1, with 7 bases that match TRBD2. Germline V gene lookup returns CDR1 DFQATT and CDR2 SNEGSKA (reference sequence). V was clipped by 0 bases and J by 5 bases; unmatched bases: 10. The CDR3 has 16 amino acids. CDR3 nucleotides: TGCAGTGCTAGAGAAGACTCGAGCGGGAATAACAATGAGCAGTTCTTC. This encodes CSAREDSSGNNNEQFF.

This clonotype was counted only a few times. The rearrangement uses TRBV20-1 and TRBJ1-3; D is unclear. This CDR3 region has 14 residues. V shed 2 bases and J shed 0 bases, with 8 bases lying between them. Per germline, CDR1 DFQATT and CDR2 SNEGSKA (reference sequence). CDR3 in DNA: TGCAGTGCTAGACCTCTTAGCTCTGGAAACACCATATATTTT. It encodes CSARPLSSGNTIYF.

This clonotype occurred a few times. This chain links TRBV24-1 with TRBJ2-3; D may be TRBD1 (6 bases). The CDR3 has 16 residues. Deletions cut 0 bases from V and 3 bases from J, with 12 bases between. The germline V gene has CDR1 KGHDR and CDR2 SFDVKD. CDR3 sequence (DNA): TGTGCCACCAGTGATTTGGGGACAAGTAGGACAGATACGCAGTATTTT. It is translated as CATSDLGTSRTDTQYF.

In its sample, this clonotype was seen a few times. The J gene is TRBJ2-1, the V gene TRBV18; perhaps TRBD1 as D (5 bases). The CDR3 is made up of 16 amino acids. V lost 1 base and J 0 bases, leaving 10 bases between the germline ends. Looked up from germline, CDR1 is KGHSH and CDR2 is LQKENI. For the CDR3, the DNA is TGTGCCAGCTCACCACGGCGACAGTCCTCCTACAATGAGCAGTTCTTC. Its translation: CASSPRRQSSYNEQFF.

Only a few counts were recorded for this clonotype. For the CDR3, the DNA is TGCGCCAGCAGCTCTGACCCTTACCGGGAGACCCAGTACTTC. It is translated as CASSSDPYRETQYF. The V gene is TRBV5-1, the J gene TRBJ2-5; D unresolved. V lost 3 bases and J 5 bases, leaving 14 bases between the germline ends. The germline CDR1 and CDR2 sequences are SGHRS and YFSETQ. The CDR3 runs 14 residues.